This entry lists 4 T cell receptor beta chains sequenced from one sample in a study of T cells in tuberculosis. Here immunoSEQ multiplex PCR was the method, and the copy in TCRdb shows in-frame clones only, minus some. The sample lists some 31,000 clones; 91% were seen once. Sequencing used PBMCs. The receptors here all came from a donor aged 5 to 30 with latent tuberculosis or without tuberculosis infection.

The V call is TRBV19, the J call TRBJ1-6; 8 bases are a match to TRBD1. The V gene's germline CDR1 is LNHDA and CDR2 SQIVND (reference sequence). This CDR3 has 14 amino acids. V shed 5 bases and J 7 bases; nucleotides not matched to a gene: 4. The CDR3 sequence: CASSGRDRNSPLHF. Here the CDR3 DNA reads TGTGCCAGTAGTGGCCGGGACAGGAATTCACCCCTCCACTTT.

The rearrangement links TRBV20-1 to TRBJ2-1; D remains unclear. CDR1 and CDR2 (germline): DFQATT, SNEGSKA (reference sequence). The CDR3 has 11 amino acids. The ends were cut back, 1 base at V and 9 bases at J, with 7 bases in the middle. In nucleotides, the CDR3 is TGCAGTGCTAGAGGTAACAGTGAGCAGTTCTTC. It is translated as CSARGNSEQFF.

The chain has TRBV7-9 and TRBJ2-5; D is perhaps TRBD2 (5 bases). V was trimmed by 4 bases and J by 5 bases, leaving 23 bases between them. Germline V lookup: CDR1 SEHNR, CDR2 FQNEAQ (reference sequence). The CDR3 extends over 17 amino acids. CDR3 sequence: CASSWGWLEGSGETQYF. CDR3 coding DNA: TGTGCCAGCAGCTGGGGTTGGCTAGAGGGTTCTGGGGAGACCCAGTACTTC.

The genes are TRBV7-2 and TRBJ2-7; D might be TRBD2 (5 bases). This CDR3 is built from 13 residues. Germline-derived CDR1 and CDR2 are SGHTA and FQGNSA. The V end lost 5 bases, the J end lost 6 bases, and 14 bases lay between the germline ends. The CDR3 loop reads CASSPGPEGEQYF. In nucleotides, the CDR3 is TGTGCCAGCAGCCCCGGGCCCGAGGGCGAGCAGTACTTC.